This T cell receptor (beta chain) was sequenced for a study of shared clonotypes between healthy human individuals. This clone has more than one count but fewer than ten. The data were produced by immunoSEQ multiplex PCR, yet TCRdb's version contains in-frame clones alone and is incomplete. The sample has 2 million to 2.5 million clones, 80% to 95% seen once; the top ten hold 0.37%. CDR1 is GTSNPN, CDR2 SVGIG, per germline (reference sequence). This CDR3 comprises 12 residues. V lost 4 bases and J 6 bases, leaving 12 bases between the germline ends. The source is a man younger than 35 in good health. Some clones in this sample may be carry-over from other donors' samples. Sequencing was performed on naive CD4+ T cells from PBMCs. Subset denoted: CD45RA+ positively selected. The chain uses TRBV30 and TRBJ1-1; D is uncertain. This CDR3 is CAWTPDTPEAFF. In DNA, the CDR3 is TGTGCCTGGACCCCAGATACTCCTGAAGCTTTCTTT.